This is a list of T cell receptor beta chains from one sample in a study of shared clonotypes between healthy human individuals. Method: immunoSEQ multiplex PCR; TCRdb's copy keeps in-frame clones and lacks some. This sample has roughly 530,000 clones, with 90% to 96% found just once. Source material: naive CD4+ T cells sorted from blood. These TCRs come from a woman younger than 45 in good health. The CDR3 runs from the conserved cysteine through the conserved F or W. Fields, in order: clone size, D gene, J gene, V gene, CDR3 DNA, CDR3 protein. A D gene is named only where the DNA matches it firmly. A clone size is listed for some rows: how often the clone was seen (once, few, many), or a class if it is expanded.

once,-,TRBJ1-2,TRBV5-4,TGTGCCAGCAGCTTAGATATCGACGCCTCCTATGGCTACACCTTC,CASSLDIDASYGYTF
-,-,TRBJ1-2,TRBV6-1,TGTGCCAGCAGAGAGGGAGGGAACGCCTACACCTTC,CASREGGNAYTF
-,TRBD2,TRBJ2-7,TRBV10-3,TGTGCCATCAGTGAGTCAAGAACTAGCGGAGGGTCCTACGAGCAGTACTTC,CAISESRTSGGSYEQYF
once,-,TRBJ2-7,TRBV6-6,TGTGCCAGCAGTTACGAACTCTACGCCTACGAGCAGTACTTC,CASSYELYAYEQYF
-,-,TRBJ2-5,TRBV18,TGTGCCAGCTTCATCCAGGGGGGAGGAGAGACCCAGTACTTC,CASFIQGGGETQYF
-,-,TRBJ1-1,TRBV2,TGTGCCAGCAGTGGGGGAACTGAAGCTTTCTTT,CASSGGTEAFF
-,TRBD2,TRBJ2-2,TRBV5-5,TGTGCCAGCAGACAGACTAGCGGGAGGCCGGGCACCGGGGAGCTGTTTTTT,CASRQTSGRPGTGELFF
-,TRBD2,TRBJ2-7,TRBV4-1,TGCGCCAGCAGCCAAGGCTTGGCGGGAGGGCCTTTCGACTCCTACGAGCAGTACTTC,CASSQGLAGGPFDSYEQYF
-,TRBD2,TRBJ2-7,TRBV2,TGTGCCAGCAGTCTAGCGGGAGACTACGAGCAGTACTTC,CASSLAGDYEQYF
-,-,TRBJ1-1,TRBV29-1,TGCAGCGTTGACGCCGGGTTTGGCACTGAAGCTTTCTTT,CSVDAGFGTEAFF
once,-,TRBJ1-1,TRBV5-1,TGCGCCAGCAGCCTTTTAAATACAGGGATACGTACTGAAGCTTTCTTT,CASSLLNTGIRTEAFF
-,-,TRBJ1-2,TRBV5-6,TGTGCCAGCAGCTCCAACAGCCTGGGGGGTTTCTATGGCTACACCTTC,CASSSNSLGGFYGYTF
once,-,TRBJ2-5,TRBV19,TGTGCCAGTAGTGGAGACAGACAAGAGACCCAGTACTTC,CASSGDRQETQYF
-,TRBD2,TRBJ2-7,TRBV28,TGTGCCAGCAGCTCTCTAGCGGGGACCTACGAGCAGTACTTC,CASSSLAGTYEQYF
-,-,TRBJ2-1,TRBV6-5,TGTGCCAGCAGTTACTCGAAGGGTTCCAGGCCGATTGAGCAGTTCTTC,CASSYSKGSRPIEQFF
few,-,TRBJ1-1,TRBV2,TGTGCCAGCAGGGTGTTTGTAGGACATGAAGCTTTCTTT,CASRVFVGHEAFF
-,TRBD1,TRBJ2-2,TRBV27,TGTGCCAGCAGCCCCTGGGACAGTCCTACCGGGGAGCTGTTTTTT,CASSPWDSPTGELFF
once,-,TRBJ1-4,TRBV6-4,TGTGCCAGCCCCGGGACGGCCCATGAAAAACTGTTTTTT,CASPGTAHEKLFF
-,-,TRBJ1-4,TRBV28,TGTGCCAGCAGCCCCACGGCAGGGGTTATTGAAAAACTGTTTTTT,CASSPTAGVIEKLFF
-,TRBD2,TRBJ2-7,TRBV2,TGTGCCAGCAGTACTAGCGGGAGTACCTACGAGCAGTACTTC,CASSTSGSTYEQYF
-,-,TRBJ1-1,TRBV7-9,TGTGCCAGCAGCTTAGGGCGGCGTGAAGCTTTCTTT,CASSLGRREAFF
-,-,TRBJ2-1,TRBV27,TGTGCCAGCAGAAAAGATTATGGGGGGAATGAGCAGTTCTTC,CASRKDYGGNEQFF
-,TRBD2,TRBJ2-7,TRBV18,TGTGCCAGCTCACCAGTTCTAGCGGGGAGCTACGAGCAGTACTTC,CASSPVLAGSYEQYF
-,-,TRBJ1-5,TRBV28,TGTGCCAGCAGTAAAACAGGGAAACAGCCCCAGCATTTT,CASSKTGKQPQHF
-,-,TRBJ1-5,TRBV4-2,TGTGCCAGCAGCCTTATTGGGGAGCCGGGCGAGCCCCAGCATTTT,CASSLIGEPGEPQHF
-,-,TRBJ2-7,TRBV2,TGTGCCAGCAGTGTGGCCAGGACCTACGAGCAGTACTTC,CASSVARTYEQYF
-,-,TRBJ2-3,TRBV19,TGTGCCAGTAGTATAGCCTCCCTAGCCAGGACAGATACGCAGTATTTT,CASSIASLARTDTQYF
-,-,TRBJ2-7,TRBV11-1,TGTGCCAGCAGCCAGACCACGGGAGCCTTAACCTACGAGCAGTACTTC,CASSQTTGALTYEQYF
-,TRBD1,TRBJ2-3,TRBV18,TGTGCCAGCTCACCGGGACAGGGAAACACAGATACGCAGTATTTT,CASSPGQGNTDTQYF
-,TRBD1,TRBJ1-5,TRBV30,TGTGCCTGGAGTCCCCGGACAGGGACAATTTATAGCAATCAGCCCCAGCATTTT,CAWSPRTGTIYSNQPQHF
-,TRBD2,TRBJ2-7,TRBV28,TGTGCCAGCAGTTTAAGTGGGAATAGCGGGGGCCGCTACGAGCAGTACTTC,CASSLSGNSGGRYEQYF
-,TRBD2,TRBJ2-2,TRBV6-5,TGTGCCAGCAGTCCGACTAGCGGGAGAACCGGGGAGCTGTTTTTT,CASSPTSGRTGELFF
-,-,TRBJ2-2,TRBV6-5,TGTGCCAGCAGTCCCTCGGACGGAACGGCTGGGGAGCTGTTTTTT,CASSPSDGTAGELFF
-,-,TRBJ1-6,TRBV11-2,TGTGCCAGCAGCTCCCAAAGGGAATCACCCCTCCACTTT,CASSSQRESPLHF
once,TRBD1,TRBJ1-2,TRBV28,TGTGCCAGCAGTCCGGGGGACAGCACTTATGGCTACACCTTC,CASSPGDSTYGYTF
few,-,TRBJ1-5,TRBV6-1,TGTGCCAGCAGTGAAGCGCGCTTCCAGCCCCAGCATTTT,CASSEARFQPQHF
-,-,TRBJ2-2,TRBV7-2,TGTGCCAGCAGCTTCGAGCGATTGGCCGGGGAGCTGTTTTTT,CASSFERLAGELFF
-,TRBD2,TRBJ2-7,TRBV11-3,TGTGCCAGCGGGCCCTCGGGGGAGGGAGGCGAGCAGTACTTC,CASGPSGEGGEQYF
-,-,TRBJ2-1,TRBV27,TGTGCCAGCAGTTTATGGGGTATCGCTAGCGCCCAGCTACTCTTC,CASSLWGIASAQLLF
once,-,TRBJ1-1,TRBV6-1,TGTGCCAGCAGTGAAGCATGGAAAGACAGGGAAGCTTTCTTT,CASSEAWKDREAFF
-,-,TRBJ1-4,TRBV19,TGTGCCAGTAGTACCCAAAAGGGACATGAAAAACTGTTTTTT,CASSTQKGHEKLFF
-,TRBD2,TRBJ2-2,TRBV4-1,TGCGCCAGCAGCCACACGGGACTAGCGGGAGTATACGGGGAGCTGTTTTTT,CASSHTGLAGVYGELFF
-,TRBD1,TRBJ2-7,TRBV4-1,TGCGCCAGCAGCCAACCAGGGGGAGAGCAGTACTTC,CASSQPGGEQYF
once,-,TRBJ2-1,TRBV19,TGTGCCAGTAGTATAGCCTATGAGCAGTTCTTC,CASSIAYEQFF
-,-,TRBJ2-7,TRBV28,TGTGCCAGCAGTAACTACGAGCAGTACTTC,CASSNYEQYF
-,-,TRBJ2-5,TRBV19,TGTGCCAGTAGTAGTCCGTACCAAGAGACCCAGTACTTC,CASSSPYQETQYF
-,-,TRBJ1-3,TRBV9,TGTGCCAGCAGCGTAGGGAGCCGAAGCTTATCCTCTGGAAACACCATATATTTT,CASSVGSRSLSSGNTIYF
few,TRBD1,TRBJ1-5,TRBV6-5,TGTGCCAGCAGTCGGACAGGGGGCGATCAGCCCCAGCATTTT,CASSRTGGDQPQHF
-,TRBD2,TRBJ2-1,TRBV11-2,TGTGCCAGCAGCTTAGACCCAGCGGGAGGGAAGTACAATGAGCAGTTCTTC,CASSLDPAGGKYNEQFF
-,-,TRBJ2-1,TRBV5-4,TGTGCCAGCAGCTTGGGAGGACTATCCTACAATGAGCAGTTCTTC,CASSLGGLSYNEQFF
-,TRBD1,TRBJ2-7,TRBV28,TGTGCCAGCAGTTTTCGGACACAGGGGATCTACGAGCAGTACTTC,CASSFRTQGIYEQYF
-,TRBD2,TRBJ2-3,TRBV9,TGTGCCAGCAGCGTGACCTCTAGCGGCAACACAGATACGCAGTATTTT,CASSVTSSGNTDTQYF
-,TRBD1,TRBJ1-2,TRBV10-3,TGTGCCATCAGTGAGAAACAGGGGTACTATGGCTACACCTTC,CAISEKQGYYGYTF
-,TRBD2,TRBJ2-7,TRBV28,TGTGCCAGCAGCCTTGGGGGGGTAGCCTCCTACGAGCAGTACTTC,CASSLGGVASYEQYF
-,-,TRBJ1-6,TRBV19,TGTGCCAGTAGTTTAGGCCAGGGGACCTATAATTCACCCCTCCACTTT,CASSLGQGTYNSPLHF
-,TRBD2,TRBJ2-3,TRBV6-1,TGTGCCAGCAGTGCGCGACTAGCGGGATACACAGATACGCAGTATTTT,CASSARLAGYTDTQYF
-,TRBD1,TRBJ2-7,TRBV23-1,TGCGCCAGCAGTCAAGCAACCACCGGGACAGGGGGATTCTACGAGCAGTACTTC,CASSQATTGTGGFYEQYF
-,-,TRBJ2-3,TRBV29-1,TGCAGCGTCGGGCGGGGCAGAGGCACAGATACGCAGTATTTT,CSVGRGRGTDTQYF
-,TRBD2,TRBJ2-4,TRBV4-1,TGCGCCAGCAGGCCTGTACTAGCGACCGAGTCAGGCAAAAACATTCAGTACTTC,CASRPVLATESGKNIQYF
-,TRBD2,TRBJ2-7,TRBV13,TGTGCCAGCCGCACAAGCGGGAGCTCCTACGAGCAGTACTTC,CASRTSGSSYEQYF